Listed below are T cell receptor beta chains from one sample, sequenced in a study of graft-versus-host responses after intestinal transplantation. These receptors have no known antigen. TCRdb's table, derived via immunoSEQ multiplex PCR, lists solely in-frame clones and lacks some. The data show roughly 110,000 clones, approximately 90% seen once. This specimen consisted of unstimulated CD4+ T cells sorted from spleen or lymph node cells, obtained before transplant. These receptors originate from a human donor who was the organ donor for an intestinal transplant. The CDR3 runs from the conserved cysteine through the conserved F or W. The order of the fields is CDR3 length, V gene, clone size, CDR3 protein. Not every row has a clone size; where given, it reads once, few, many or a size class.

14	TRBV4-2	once	CASSLGLALREQYF
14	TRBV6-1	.	CASRSTDANTEAFF
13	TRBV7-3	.	CASSFSFKDGYTF
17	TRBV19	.	CASSKRLKADSNQPQHF
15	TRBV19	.	CASCRSGRPNNEQFF
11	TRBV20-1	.	CSAPGFPIQYF
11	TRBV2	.	CASSAHNEQFF
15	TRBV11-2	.	CASSLEIDSSYEQYF
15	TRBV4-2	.	CASSQDGTVSYEQYF
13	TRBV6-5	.	CASSENGTPTQYF
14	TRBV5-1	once	CASSLVGQYTEAFF
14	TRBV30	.	CAWRSVVRGYGYTF
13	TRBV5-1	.	CASSPAFQETQYF
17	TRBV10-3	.	CAISDPGEGGGNSPLHF
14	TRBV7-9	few	CASSLLAGGETQYF
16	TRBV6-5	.	CASSYGTAPYTDTQYF
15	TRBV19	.	CASSSSGRIYNEQFF
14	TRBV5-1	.	CASSYGRATDEQFF
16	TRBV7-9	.	CASSLGQPNSGNTIYF
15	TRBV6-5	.	CASSYSRLGLSGYTF
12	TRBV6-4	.	CASSDFNQPQHF
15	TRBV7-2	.	CASSKTSGVTDTQYF
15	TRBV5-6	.	CASRRGGGPLETQYF
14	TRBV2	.	CASSVGDRNQPQHF
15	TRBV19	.	CASSIGTASGNTIYF
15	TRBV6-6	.	CASSYERTASYEQYF
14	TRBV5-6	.	CASSLPDRGDGYTF
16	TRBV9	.	CASSVGQRNFQETQYF
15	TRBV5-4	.	CASSPDRGIYNEQFF
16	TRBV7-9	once	CASSLGLAGGTDTQYF
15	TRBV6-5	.	CASSYSFRSSYEQYF
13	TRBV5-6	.	CASSLASTDTQYF
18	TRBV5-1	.	CASSLVFAGSSYNSPLHF
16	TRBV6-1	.	CASSAPSGGSTDTQYF
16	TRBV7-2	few	CASSWDRQATNEKLFF
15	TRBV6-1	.	CASTEPLTGTDTQYF
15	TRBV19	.	CASSIHRGYTGELFF
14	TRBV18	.	CASSPIQANQPQHF